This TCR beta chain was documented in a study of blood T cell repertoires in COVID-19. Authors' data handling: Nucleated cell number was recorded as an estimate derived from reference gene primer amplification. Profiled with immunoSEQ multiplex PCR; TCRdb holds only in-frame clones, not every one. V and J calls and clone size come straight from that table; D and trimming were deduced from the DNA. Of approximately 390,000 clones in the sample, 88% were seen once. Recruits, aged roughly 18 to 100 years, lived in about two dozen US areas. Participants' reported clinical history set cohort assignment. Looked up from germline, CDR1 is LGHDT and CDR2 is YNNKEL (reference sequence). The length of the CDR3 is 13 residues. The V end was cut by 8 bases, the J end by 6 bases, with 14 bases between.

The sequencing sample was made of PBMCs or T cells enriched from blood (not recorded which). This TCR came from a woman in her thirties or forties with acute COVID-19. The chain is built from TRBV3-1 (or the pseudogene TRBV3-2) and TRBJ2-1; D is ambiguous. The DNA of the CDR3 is TGTGCCAGCCGTCCTTATGGGCGCAATGAGCAGTTCTTC. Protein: CASRPYGRNEQFF.